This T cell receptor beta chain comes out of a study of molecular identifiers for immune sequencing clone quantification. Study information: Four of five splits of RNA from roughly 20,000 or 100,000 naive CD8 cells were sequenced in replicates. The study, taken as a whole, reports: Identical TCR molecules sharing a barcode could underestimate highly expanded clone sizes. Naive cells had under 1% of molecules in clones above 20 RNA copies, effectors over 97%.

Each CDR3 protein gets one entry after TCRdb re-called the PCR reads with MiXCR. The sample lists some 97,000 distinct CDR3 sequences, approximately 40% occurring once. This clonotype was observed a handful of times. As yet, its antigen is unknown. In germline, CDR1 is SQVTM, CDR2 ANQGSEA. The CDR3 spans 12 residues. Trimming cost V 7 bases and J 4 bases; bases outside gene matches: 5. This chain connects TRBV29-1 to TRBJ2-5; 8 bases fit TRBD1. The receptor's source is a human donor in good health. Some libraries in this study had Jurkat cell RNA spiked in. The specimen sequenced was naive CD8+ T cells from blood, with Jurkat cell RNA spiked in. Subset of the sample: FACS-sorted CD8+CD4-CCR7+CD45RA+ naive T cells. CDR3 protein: CSATGVAETQYF. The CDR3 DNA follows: TGCAGCGCGACAGGGGTGGCAGAGACCCAGTACTTC.